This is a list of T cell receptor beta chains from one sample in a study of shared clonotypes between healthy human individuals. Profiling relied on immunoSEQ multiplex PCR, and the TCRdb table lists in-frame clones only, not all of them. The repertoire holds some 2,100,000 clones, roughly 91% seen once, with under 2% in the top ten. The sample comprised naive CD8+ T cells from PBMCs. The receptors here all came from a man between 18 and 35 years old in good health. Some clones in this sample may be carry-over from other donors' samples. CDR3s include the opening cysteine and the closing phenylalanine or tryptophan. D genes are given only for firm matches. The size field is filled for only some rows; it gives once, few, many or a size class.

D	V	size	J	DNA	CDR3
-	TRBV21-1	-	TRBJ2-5	TGTGCCAGCACAGGGAGGTTCGGGGAGACCCAGTACTTC	CASTGRFGETQYF
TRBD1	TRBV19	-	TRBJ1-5	TGTGCCAGTAGTCCGCGACAGGGGAGGCAGCCCCAGCATTTT	CASSPRQGRQPQHF
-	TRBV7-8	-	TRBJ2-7	TGTGCCAGCAGCTTAGGCCCCCCGGGGGAGCAGTACTTC	CASSLGPPGEQYF
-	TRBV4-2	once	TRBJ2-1	TGTGCCAGCAGCCTAGACAATGAGCAGTTCTTC	CASSLDNEQFF
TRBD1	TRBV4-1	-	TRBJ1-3	TGCGCCAGCAGCCTAAGACAGGGGGCTGGAAACACCATATATTTT	CASSLRQGAGNTIYF
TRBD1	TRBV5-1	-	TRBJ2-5	TGCGCCAGCAGAACCGGGACAGGGGCTGCAGAGACCCAGTACTTC	CASRTGTGAAETQYF
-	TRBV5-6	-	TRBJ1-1	TGTGCCAGCAGCTTAAGGTCTGAAGCTTTCTTT	CASSLRSEAFF
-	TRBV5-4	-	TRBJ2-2	TGTGCCACCCAGGACCCAACCGGGGAGCTGTTTTTT	CATQDPTGELFF
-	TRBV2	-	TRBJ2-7	TGTGCCAGCCATAAAACCAGCGCCGCCTACGAGCAGTACTTC	CASHKTSAAYEQYF
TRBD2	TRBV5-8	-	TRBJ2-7	TGTGCCAGCAGCTTCCTAGCGGCAACCTACGAGCAGTACTTC	CASSFLAATYEQYF
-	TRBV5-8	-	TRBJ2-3	TGTGCCAGCAGCTTGTCCACCGCAGGGGCAACAGATACGCAGTATTTT	CASSLSTAGATDTQYF
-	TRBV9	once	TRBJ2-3	TGTGCCAGCAGCGTAGTAGGTGGGGGTGATACGCAGTATTTT	CASSVVGGGDTQYF
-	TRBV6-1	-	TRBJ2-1	TGTGCCAGCAGTGGGCAGATATACGGCAATGAGCAGTTCTTC	CASSGQIYGNEQFF
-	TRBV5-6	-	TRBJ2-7	TGTGCCAGCAGCTTGGAGGGCTACGAGCAGTACTTC	CASSLEGYEQYF
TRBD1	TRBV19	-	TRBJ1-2	TGTGCCAGTAGTCCGCCGGGACAGGGGGGCTATGGCTACACCTTC	CASSPPGQGGYGYTF
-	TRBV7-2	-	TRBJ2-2	TGTGCCAGCGGCACCGGGGAGCTGTTTTTT	CASGTGELFF
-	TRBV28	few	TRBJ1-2	TGTGCCAGCAGTCAAGGCTACACCTTC	CASSQGYTF
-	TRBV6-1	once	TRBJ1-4	TGTGCCAGCAGTGCAAGCACACACTTGCCTAATGAAAAACTGTTTTTT	CASSASTHLPNEKLFF
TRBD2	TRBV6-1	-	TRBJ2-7	TGTGCCAGCAGTAGCGGGAGGATCTCCTACGAGCAGTACTTC	CASSSGRISYEQYF
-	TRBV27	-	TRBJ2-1	TGTGCCAGCAGTTTACAGGCTAGCCGTTACAATGAGCAGTTCTTC	CASSLQASRYNEQFF
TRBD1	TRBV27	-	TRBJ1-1	TGTGCCAGCAGCCCGGGGACAGGGGGCTTCCGGACTGAAGCTTTCTTT	CASSPGTGGFRTEAFF
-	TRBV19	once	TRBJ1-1	TGTGCCAGTAGTATATCAGGGAACACTGAAGCTTTCTTT	CASSISGNTEAFF
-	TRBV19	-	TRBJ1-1	TGTGCCAGTAACCCGGGACGGGGGAACACTGAAGCTTTCTTT	CASNPGRGNTEAFF
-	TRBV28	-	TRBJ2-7	TGTGCCAGCAGGAGCGGGACAACCTACGAGCAGTACTTC	CASRSGTTYEQYF
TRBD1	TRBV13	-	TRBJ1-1	TGTGCCAGCAGGACAGGGGGCACTGAAGCTTTCTTT	CASRTGGTEAFF
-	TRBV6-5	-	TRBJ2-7	TGTGCCAGCAGTTACGGAGGTGCCCACTACGAGCAGTACTTC	CASSYGGAHYEQYF
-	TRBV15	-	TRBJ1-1	TGTGCCACCAGCAGGGGGTGGGGAATGAACACTGAAGCTTTCTTT	CATSRGWGMNTEAFF
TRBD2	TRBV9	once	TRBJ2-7	TGTGCCAGCAGTGTCACGGAGCGGGGCACCTACGAGCAGTACTTC	CASSVTERGTYEQYF
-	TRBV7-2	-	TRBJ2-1	TGTGCCAGCAGCTTACCTCCCGCGGGTGGCGGGGAGCAGTTCTTC	CASSLPPAGGGEQFF
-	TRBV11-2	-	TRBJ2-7	TGTGCCAGCAGCGCAGGGATTAACTCCCGCTACGAGCAGTACTTC	CASSAGINSRYEQYF
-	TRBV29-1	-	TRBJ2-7	TGCAGCGCCCGCGGAATTAGCAACTACGAGCAGTACTTC	CSARGISNYEQYF
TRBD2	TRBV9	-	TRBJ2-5	TGTGCCAGCAGCTCGACTAGCGGGCAAGAGACCCAGTACTTC	CASSSTSGQETQYF
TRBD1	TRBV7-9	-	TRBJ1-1	TGTGCCAGCAGAACACCAGGGGGCAGGGACACTGAAGCTTTCTTT	CASRTPGGRDTEAFF
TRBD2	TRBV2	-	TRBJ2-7	TGTGCCAGCAGTGAAGCCCTACTAGCGGGCTACGAGCAGTACTTC	CASSEALLAGYEQYF
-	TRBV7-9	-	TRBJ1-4	TGTGCCAGCAGCCCCGGGACGGGAGAAAAACTGTTTTTT	CASSPGTGEKLFF
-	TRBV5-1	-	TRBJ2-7	TGCGCCAGCAGCTTGCACTATATGGGGGCGGCATCCTACGAGCAGTACTTC	CASSLHYMGAASYEQYF
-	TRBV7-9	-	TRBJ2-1	TGTGCCAGCACCTTAGGGACACCGACTTACAATGAGCAGTTCTTC	CASTLGTPTYNEQFF
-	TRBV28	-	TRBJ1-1	TGTGCCAGCAGTTTACAGGGTCTGGGAGCGGGGGTTATTGAAGCTTTCTTT	CASSLQGLGAGVIEAFF
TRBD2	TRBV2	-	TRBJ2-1	TGTGCCAGCCGCGGGGGTTACAATGAGCAGTTCTTC	CASRGGYNEQFF
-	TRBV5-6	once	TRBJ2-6	TGTGCCAGCAGCTTGGCTCTAGGTTTCGGGGCCAACGTCCTGACTTTC	CASSLALGFGANVLTF
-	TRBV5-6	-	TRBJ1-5	TGTGCCAGCAGCTCCGCTGGACAGCCCCAGCATTTT	CASSSAGQPQHF
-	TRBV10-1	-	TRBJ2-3	TGCGCCAGCAGTGGACGGCCGAACACAGATACGCAGTATTTT	CASSGRPNTDTQYF
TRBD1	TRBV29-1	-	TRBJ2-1	TGCAGCGTTGAAGGGTTTGAGGGGGCATCCTACAATGAGCAGTTCTTC	CSVEGFEGASYNEQFF
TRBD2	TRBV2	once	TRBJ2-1	TGTGCCGTTCTAGCGGGAGGGAAGTACAATGAGCAGTTCTTC	CAVLAGGKYNEQFF
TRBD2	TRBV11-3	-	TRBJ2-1	TGTGCCAGCAGCCCCCAAGGGCGGGAGGAGGCGAATGAGCAGTTCTTC	CASSPQGREEANEQFF
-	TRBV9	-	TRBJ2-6	TGTGCCAGCAGCGTAGCAGGGGCCCGGGGCGCCAACGTCCTGACTTTC	CASSVAGARGANVLTF
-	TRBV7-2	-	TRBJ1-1	TGTGCCAGCAGCTTAGCGCTGGGAGGAACTGAAGCTTTCTTT	CASSLALGGTEAFF
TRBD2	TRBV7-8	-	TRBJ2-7	TGTGCCAGCAGCTTAAAAAGCGGGATAACGTACGAGCAGTACTTC	CASSLKSGITYEQYF
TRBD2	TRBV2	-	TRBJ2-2	TGTGCCAGCAGTGAGAAGTGGCTAGCGGCGAACACCGGGGAGCTGTTTTTT	CASSEKWLAANTGELFF
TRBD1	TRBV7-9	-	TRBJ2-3	TGTGCCAGCACGCACGACGGCACGGGACAGGGGGACGCAGATACGCAGTATTTT	CASTHDGTGQGDADTQYF
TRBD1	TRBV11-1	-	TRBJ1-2	TGTGCCAGCAGCCTATTCCCTGGGACAGGGGCTAACTATGGCTACACCTTC	CASSLFPGTGANYGYTF
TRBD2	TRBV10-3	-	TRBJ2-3	TGTGCCATCAGTGAGTATAAACGGACTAGCGGGACTGCGCAGTATTTT	CAISEYKRTSGTAQYF
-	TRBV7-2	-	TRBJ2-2	TGTGCCAGCAGCTTAGTCGGGGGGCGCTTTAACACCGGGGAGCTGTTTTTT	CASSLVGGRFNTGELFF